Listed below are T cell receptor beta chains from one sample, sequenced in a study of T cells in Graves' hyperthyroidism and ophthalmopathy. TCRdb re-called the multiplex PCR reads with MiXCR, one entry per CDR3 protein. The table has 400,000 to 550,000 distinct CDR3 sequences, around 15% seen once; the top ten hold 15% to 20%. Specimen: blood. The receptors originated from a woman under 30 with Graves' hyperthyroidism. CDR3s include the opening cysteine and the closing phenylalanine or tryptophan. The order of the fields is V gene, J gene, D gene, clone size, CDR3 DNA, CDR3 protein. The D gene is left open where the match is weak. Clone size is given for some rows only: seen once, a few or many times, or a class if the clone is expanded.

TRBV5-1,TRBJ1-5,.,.,TGCGCCAGCAGCTTGGGAACGACGGACGGGAGCAATCAGCCCCAGCATTTT,CASSLGTTDGSNQPQHF
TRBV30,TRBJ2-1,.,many,TGTGCCTGCCAACCCTACACCGGCGGGTACAATGAGCAGTTCTTC,CACQPYTGGYNEQFF
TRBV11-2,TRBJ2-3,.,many,TGTGCCAGCAGCTCCTCCCCCATGACCTCCCTGAACACAGATACGCAGTATTTT,CASSSSPMTSLNTDTQYF
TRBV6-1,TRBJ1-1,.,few,TGTGCCAGCACTTGGACTGGGCCCACTGAAGCTTTCTTT,CASTWTGPTEAFF
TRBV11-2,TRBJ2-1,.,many,TGTGCCAGCAGCTTAGATCCTGGCGGGAACAATGAGCAGTTCTTC,CASSLDPGGNNEQFF
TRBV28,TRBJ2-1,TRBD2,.,TGTGCCAGCAGTAGTTTTAGCGGGCCATACAATGAGCAGTTCTTC,CASSSFSGPYNEQFF
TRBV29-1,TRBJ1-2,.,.,TGCAGCGTTGAAAGGGCCCTCCCAGATAACTATGGCTACACCTTC,CSVERALPDNYGYTF
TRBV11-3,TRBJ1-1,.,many,TGTGCCAGCAGCTTAGTAGGGGGGGGGGTTCGGAACACTGAAGCTTTCTTT,CASSLVGGGVRNTEAFF
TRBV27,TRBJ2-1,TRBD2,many,TGTGCCAGCAGTTTCGGGACTAGCGGGGATGAGCAGTTCTTC,CASSFGTSGDEQFF
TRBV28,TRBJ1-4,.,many,TGTGCCAGCACTGAATATGAAAAACTGTTTTTT,CASTEYEKLFF
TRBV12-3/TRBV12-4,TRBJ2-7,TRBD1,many,TGTGCCAGCAGTTCCCGCGACAGGGGGAACTGGGAGCAGTACTTC,CASSSRDRGNWEQYF
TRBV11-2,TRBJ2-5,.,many,TGTGCCAGCAGCTTATTTGGCCGGCAAGAGACCCAGTACTTC,CASSLFGRQETQYF
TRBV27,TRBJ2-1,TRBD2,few,TGTGCCAGCAGAGAACTAGCGGGGATATGGAGTCAGTTCTTC,CASRELAGIWSQFF
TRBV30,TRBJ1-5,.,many,TGTGCCTGGAGCCCGGATCACAGATGTCAGCCCCAGCATTTT,CAWSPDHRCQPQHF
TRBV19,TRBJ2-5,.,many,TGTGCCACCAGGAGGACTCACCAGTCGGAGACCCAGTACTTC,CATRRTHQSETQYF
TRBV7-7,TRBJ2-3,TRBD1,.,TGTGCCAGCAGCTTATCGGGACAGGGGTCAGATACGCAGTATTTT,CASSLSGQGSDTQYF
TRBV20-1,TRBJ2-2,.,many,TGCAGTGCTAGAGATAACGACAGGTCACTAGGAGAGCTGTTTTTT,CSARDNDRSLGELFF
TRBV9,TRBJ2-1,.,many,TGTGCCAGCAGCAAGGGCTCAGGGGGGGAGAATGAGCAGTTCTTC,CASSKGSGGENEQFF
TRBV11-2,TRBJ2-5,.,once,TGTGCCAGCAGCCCCTACAGGGCTATTAGGGAGACCCAGTACTTC,CASSPYRAIRETQYF
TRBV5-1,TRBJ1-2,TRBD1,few,TGCGCCAGCAGCACACATCGGACAGGGACGGGTGACTATGGCTACACCTTC,CASSTHRTGTGDYGYTF
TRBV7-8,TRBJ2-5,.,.,TGTGCCAGCAGCCCCCCCTGGTACGGGCTAACGACCCACCAAGAGACCCAGTACTTC,CASSPPWYGLTTHQETQYF
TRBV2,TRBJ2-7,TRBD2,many,TGTGCCAGCAGTGAATTACTAGCGGCCTACGAGCAGTACTTC,CASSELLAAYEQYF
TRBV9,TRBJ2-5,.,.,TGTGCCAGCAGCGTCTCAGCTCAAGAGACCCAGTACTTC,CASSVSAQETQYF
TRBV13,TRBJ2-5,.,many,TGTGCCAGCAGCTTAGGCGGACAGAACCAAGAGACCCAGTACTTC,CASSLGGQNQETQYF
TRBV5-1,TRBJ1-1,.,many,TGCGCCAGCAGCTCCGGGCTGCATGAAGCTTTCTTT,CASSSGLHEAFF
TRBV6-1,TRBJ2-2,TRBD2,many,TGTGCCAGCAGTCCCCGCCTAGCGGGAGGGAAGAACACCGGGGAGCTGTTTTTT,CASSPRLAGGKNTGELFF
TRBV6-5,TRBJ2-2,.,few,TGTGCCAGCAGTTACCCGGGACCAAACACCGGGGAGCTGTTTTTT,CASSYPGPNTGELFF
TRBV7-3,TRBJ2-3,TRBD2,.,TGTGCCAGCAGCTCCCTCGGCGGGGGGGGGTACGAAACGCAGTATTTT,CASSSLGGGGYETQYF
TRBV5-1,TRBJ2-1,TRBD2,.,TGCGCCAGCAGCTTGGGGACTAGCGGGTTCGGGGAGCAGTTCTTC,CASSLGTSGFGEQFF
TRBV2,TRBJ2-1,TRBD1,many,TGTGCCAGCAGCCCCACAGGGGCTCGGGATGAGCAGTTCTTC,CASSPTGARDEQFF
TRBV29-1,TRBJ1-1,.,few,TGCAGCGTTGCGGGTTGGGGGAACACTGAAGCTTTCTTT,CSVAGWGNTEAFF
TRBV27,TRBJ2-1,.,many,TGTGCCAGCAGTTCCCCAGGGTTTAGTGAGCAGTTCTTC,CASSSPGFSEQFF
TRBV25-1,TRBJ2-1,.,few,TGTGCCACCGATTGGACTGGACTGAAGTTCTTC,CATDWTGLKFF
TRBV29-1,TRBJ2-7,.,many,TGCAGCGTGGGAGACTGGCCCCGATACGAGCAGTACTTC,CSVGDWPRYEQYF
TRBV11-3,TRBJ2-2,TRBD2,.,TGTGCCAGCAGCTCCCGGGGGGCGAACACCGGGGAGCTGTTTTTT,CASSSRGANTGELFF
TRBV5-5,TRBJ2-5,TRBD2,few,TGTGCCAGCAGCTTGGGTGATAGCGGGAGTTACGAGACCCAGTACTTC,CASSLGDSGSYETQYF
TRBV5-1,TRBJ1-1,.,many,TGCGCCAGCAGCTTGGGACAGTACCTTGAAGCTTTCTTT,CASSLGQYLEAFF
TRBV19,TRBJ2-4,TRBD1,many,TGTGCCAGTAGTATTGGACAGGACGCGCGCATTCAGTACTTC,CASSIGQDARIQYF
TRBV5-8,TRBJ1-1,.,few,TGTGCCAGCAGCTTGAAGCAAAGCAATCGTCGCACTGAAGCTTTCTTT,CASSLKQSNRRTEAFF
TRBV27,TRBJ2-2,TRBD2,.,TGTGCCATTCGCCGGGGGGACACCGGGGAGCTGTTTTTT,CAIRRGDTGELFF
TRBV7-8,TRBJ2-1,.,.,TGTGCCAGCAGCTTAGAATTCGCGGGGTTCTACAATGAGCAGTTCTTC,CASSLEFAGFYNEQFF
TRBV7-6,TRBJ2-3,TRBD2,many,TGTGCCAGCAGCTTATCCCCGACTAGCGGGAGAGTCACAGATACGCAGTATTTT,CASSLSPTSGRVTDTQYF
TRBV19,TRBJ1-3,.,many,TGTGCCAGTAGCTACGGGGGGGCCACGGAGGACACCATATATTTT,CASSYGGATEDTIYF
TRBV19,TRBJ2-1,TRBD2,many,TGTGCCAGTAGCAACGGGGGGGGTTGGACCTACAATGAGCAGTTCTTC,CASSNGGGWTYNEQFF
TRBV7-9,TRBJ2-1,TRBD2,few,TGTGCCAGCAGCCCAAGGACTAGCAACCTCTACTCCTACAATGAGCAGTTCTTC,CASSPRTSNLYSYNEQFF
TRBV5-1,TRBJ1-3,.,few,TGCGCCAGCAGCAAGGGGCGAGCTTCTGGAAACACCATATATTTT,CASSKGRASGNTIYF
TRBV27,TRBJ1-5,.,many,TGTGCCAGCAAACCCGGGACACTTTATCAGCCCCAGCATTTT,CASKPGTLYQPQHF
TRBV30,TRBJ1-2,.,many,TGTGCCTGGAGTCCCCAGAATGGCTACACCTTC,CAWSPQNGYTF
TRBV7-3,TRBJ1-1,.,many,TGTGCCAGCCGTTACGAAGGAAACACTGAAGCTTTCTTT,CASRYEGNTEAFF
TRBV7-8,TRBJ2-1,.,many,TGTGCCAGCAGCGGCGGACAGCGACAGTACAATGAGCAGTTCTTC,CASSGGQRQYNEQFF